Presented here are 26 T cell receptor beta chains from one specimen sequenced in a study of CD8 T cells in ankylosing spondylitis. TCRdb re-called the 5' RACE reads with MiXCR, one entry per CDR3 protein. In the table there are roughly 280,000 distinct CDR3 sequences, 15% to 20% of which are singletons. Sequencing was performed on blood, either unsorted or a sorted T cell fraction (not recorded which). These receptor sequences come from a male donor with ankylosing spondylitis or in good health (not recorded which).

The CDR3 reads CSAWTGYGNQPQHF. In nucleotides, the CDR3 is TGCAGTGCTTGGACAGGGTACGGCAATCAGCCCCAGCATTTT. The chain carries TRBV20-1 and TRBJ1-5, with 8 bases lining up with TRBD1. Germline CDR1 DFQATT, CDR2 SNEGSKA (reference sequence). The trim removed 5 bases at V and 2 bases at J, leaving 5 bases unmatched. The CDR3 is 14 residues long.

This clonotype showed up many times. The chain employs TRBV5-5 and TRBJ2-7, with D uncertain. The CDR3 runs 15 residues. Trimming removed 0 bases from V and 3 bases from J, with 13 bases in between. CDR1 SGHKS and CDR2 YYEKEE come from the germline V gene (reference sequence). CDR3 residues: CASSLDPPADYEQYV. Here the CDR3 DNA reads TGTGCCAGCAGCTTGGACCCCCCGGCGGACTACGAGCAGTACGTC.

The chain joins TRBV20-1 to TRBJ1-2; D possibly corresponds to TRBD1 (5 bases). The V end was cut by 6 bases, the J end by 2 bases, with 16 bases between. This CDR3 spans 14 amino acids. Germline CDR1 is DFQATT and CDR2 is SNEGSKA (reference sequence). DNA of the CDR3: TGCAGTGCCGGAGGGGACTTTGGGAACTATGGCTACACCTTC. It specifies CSAGGDFGNYGYTF.

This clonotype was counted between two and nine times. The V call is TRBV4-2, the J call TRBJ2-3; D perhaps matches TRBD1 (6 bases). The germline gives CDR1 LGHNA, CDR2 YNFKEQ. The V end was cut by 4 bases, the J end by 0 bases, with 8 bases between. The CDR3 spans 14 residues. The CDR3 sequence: CASSRDTSTDTQYF. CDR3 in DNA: TGTGCCAGCAGCCGGGACACTAGCACAGATACGCAGTATTTT.

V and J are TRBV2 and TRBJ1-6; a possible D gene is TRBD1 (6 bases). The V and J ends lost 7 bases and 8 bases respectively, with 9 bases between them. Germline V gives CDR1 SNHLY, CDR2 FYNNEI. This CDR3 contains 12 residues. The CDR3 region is CASNRVDSPLHF. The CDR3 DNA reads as TGTGCCAGCAACAGGGTGGATTCACCCCTCCACTTT.

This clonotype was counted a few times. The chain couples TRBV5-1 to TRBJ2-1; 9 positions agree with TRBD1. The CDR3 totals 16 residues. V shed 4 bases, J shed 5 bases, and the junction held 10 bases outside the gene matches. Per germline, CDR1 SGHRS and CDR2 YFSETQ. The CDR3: CASSRGNRGLDNEQFF. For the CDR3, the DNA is TGCGCCAGCAGCCGGGGGAACAGGGGGCTCGACAATGAGCAGTTCTTC.

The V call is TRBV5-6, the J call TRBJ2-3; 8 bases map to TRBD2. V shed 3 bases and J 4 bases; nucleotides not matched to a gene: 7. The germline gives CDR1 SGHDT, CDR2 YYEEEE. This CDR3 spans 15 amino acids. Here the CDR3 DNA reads TGTGCCAGCAGCTCGGGACTAGGAGTGCCAGATACGCAGTATTTT. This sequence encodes CASSSGLGVPDTQYF.

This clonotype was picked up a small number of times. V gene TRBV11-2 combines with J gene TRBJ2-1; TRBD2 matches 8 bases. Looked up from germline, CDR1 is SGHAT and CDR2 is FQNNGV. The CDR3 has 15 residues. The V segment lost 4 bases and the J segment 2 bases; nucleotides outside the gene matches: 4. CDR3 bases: TGTGCCAGCAGCTCAGATAGCGGGGCCTACAATGAGCAGTTCTTC. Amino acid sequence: CASSSDSGAYNEQFF.

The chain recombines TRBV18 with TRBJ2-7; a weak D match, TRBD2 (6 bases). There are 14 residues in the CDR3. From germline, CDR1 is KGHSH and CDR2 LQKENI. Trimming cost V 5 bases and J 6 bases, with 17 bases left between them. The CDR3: CASSKSGTSSEQYV. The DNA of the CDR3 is TGTGCCAGCTCAAAATCCGGGACTTCATCCGAGCAGTACGTC.

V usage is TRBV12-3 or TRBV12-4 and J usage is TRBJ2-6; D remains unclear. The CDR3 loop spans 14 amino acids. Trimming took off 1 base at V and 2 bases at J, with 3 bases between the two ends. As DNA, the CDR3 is TGTGCCAGCAGTTTAGAGACTGGGGCCAACGTCCTGACTTTC. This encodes CASSLETGANVLTF.

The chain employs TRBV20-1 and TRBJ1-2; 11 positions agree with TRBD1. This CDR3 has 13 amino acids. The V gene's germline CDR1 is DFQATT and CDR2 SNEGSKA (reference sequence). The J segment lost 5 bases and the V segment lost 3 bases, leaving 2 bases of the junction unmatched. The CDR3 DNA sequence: TGCAGTGCTAGGGACAGGGGGCTTTATGGCTACACCTTC. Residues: CSARDRGLYGYTF.

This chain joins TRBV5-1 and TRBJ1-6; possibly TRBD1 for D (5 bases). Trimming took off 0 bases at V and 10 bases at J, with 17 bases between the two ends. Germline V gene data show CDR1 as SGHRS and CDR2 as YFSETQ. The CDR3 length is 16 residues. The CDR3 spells CASSLVIPGPSSPLHF. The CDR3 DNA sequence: TGCGCCAGCAGCTTGGTAATCCCAGGGCCCTCGTCACCCCTCCACTTT.

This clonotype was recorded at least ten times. CDR3: CASSAGATLIPDTQYF. As DNA, the CDR3 is TGCGCCAGCAGTGCTGGAGCAACCCTAATCCCCGATACGCAGTATTTT. The chain employs TRBV10-2 and TRBJ2-3, with D uncertain. Trimming pared 4 bases from V and 6 bases from J, leaving 20 bases between. The CDR3 is 16 amino acids. CDR1 WSHSY and CDR2 SAAADI come from the germline V gene.

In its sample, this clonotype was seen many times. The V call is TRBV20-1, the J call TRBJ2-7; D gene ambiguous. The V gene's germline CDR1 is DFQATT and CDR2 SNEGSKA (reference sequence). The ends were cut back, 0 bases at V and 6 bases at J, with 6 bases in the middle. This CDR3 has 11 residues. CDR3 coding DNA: TGCAGTGCTAGAGATATTTCCGAGCAGTACGTC. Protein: CSARDISEQYV.

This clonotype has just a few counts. In nucleotides, the CDR3 is TGCAGCGTGTCGACGATCACTGAAGCTTTCTTT. Its translation is CSVSTITEAFF. The chain recombines TRBV29-1 with TRBJ1-1; D is ambiguous. Germline values: CDR1 SQVTM, CDR2 ANQGSEA. The CDR3 is 11 residues long. V gave up 6 bases and J gave up 4 bases, with 9 bases separating them. Filled out from reference TRBV29-1 and TRBJ1-1, the complete variable domain reads SAVISQKPSRDICQRGTSLTIQCQVDSQVTMMFWYRQQPGQSLTLIATANQGSEATYESGFVIDKFPISRPNLTFSTLTVSNMSPEDSSIYLCSVSTITEAFFGQGTRLTVV.

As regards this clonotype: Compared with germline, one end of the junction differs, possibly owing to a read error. CDR3 DNA: TGTGCCAGCAGTTTCTGGCAGCCCAGCTCCTACAATGGGCAGTTCTTC. As protein: CASSFWQPSSYNGQFF. The J gene is TRBJ2-1, the V gene TRBV28, with no clear D. This CDR3 has 16 amino acids. From germline, CDR1 is MDHEN and CDR2 SYDVKM.

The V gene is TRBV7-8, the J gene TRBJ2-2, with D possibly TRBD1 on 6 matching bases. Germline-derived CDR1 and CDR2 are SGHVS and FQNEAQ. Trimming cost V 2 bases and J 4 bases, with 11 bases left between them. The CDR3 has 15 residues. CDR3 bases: TGTGCCAGCAGCTTATCGAGGACAGTCACCGGGGAGCTGTTTTTT. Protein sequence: CASSLSRTVTGELFF. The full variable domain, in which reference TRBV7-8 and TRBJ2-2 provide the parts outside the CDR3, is GAGVSQSPRYKVAKRGQDVALRCDPISGHVSLFWYQQALGQGPEFLTYFQNEAQLDKSGLPSDRFFAERPEGSVSTLKIQRTQQEDSAVYLCASSLSRTVTGELFFGEGSRLTVL.

CDR3 sequence (DNA): TGTGCCAGCAGTCGAGGACTAGCGGGAGGGGCTGAGCAGTTCTTC. This translates into CASSRGLAGGAEQFF. V is TRBV6-1 and J is TRBJ2-1; TRBD2 matches 15 bases. The CDR3 covers 15 residues. V trimming: 5 bases; J trimming: 9 bases; junction bases outside the gene matches: 5. CDR1 and CDR2 from the germline V gene are MNHNS and SASEGT.

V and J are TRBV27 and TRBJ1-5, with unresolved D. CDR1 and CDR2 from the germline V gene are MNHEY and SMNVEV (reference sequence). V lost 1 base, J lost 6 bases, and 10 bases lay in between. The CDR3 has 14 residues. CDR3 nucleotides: TGTGCCAGCAGTTTATTTGGCGGAGGTCAGCCCCAGCATTTT. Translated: CASSLFGGGQPQHF.

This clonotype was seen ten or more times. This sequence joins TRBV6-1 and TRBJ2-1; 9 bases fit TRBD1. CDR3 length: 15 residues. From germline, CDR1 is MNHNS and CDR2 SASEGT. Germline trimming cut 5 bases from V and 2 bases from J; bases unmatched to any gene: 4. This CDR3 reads CASSQDRGTYNEQFF. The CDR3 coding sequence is TGTGCCAGCAGTCAGGACAGGGGAACCTACAATGAGCAGTTCTTC.

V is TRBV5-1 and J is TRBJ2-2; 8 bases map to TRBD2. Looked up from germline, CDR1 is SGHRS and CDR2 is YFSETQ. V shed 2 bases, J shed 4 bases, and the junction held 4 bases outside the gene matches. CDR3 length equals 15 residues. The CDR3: CASSFSGGVTGELFF. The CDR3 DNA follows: TGCGCCAGCAGCTTCTCGGGAGGGGTCACCGGGGAGCTGTTTTTT.

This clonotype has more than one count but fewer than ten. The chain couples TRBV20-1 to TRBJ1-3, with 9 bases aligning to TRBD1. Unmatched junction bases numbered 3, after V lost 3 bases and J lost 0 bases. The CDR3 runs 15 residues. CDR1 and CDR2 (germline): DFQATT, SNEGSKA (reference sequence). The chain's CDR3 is CSASRDRASGNTIYF. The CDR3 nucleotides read TGCAGTGCTAGTAGGGACAGGGCCTCTGGAAACACCATATATTTT.

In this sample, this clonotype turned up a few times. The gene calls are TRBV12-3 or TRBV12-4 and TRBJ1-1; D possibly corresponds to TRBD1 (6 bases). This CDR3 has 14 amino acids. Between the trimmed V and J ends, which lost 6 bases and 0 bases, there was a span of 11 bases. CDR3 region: CASRGGGMNTEAFF. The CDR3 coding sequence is TGTGCCAGCAGAGGGGGGGGGATGAACACTGAAGCTTTCTTT.

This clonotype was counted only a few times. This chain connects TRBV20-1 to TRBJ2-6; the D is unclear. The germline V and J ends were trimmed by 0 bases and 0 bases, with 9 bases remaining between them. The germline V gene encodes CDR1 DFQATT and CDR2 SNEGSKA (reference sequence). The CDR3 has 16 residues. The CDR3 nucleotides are TGCAGTGCTAGAGAGGGAACAAACTCTGGGGCCAACGTCCTGACTTTC. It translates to CSAREGTNSGANVLTF.

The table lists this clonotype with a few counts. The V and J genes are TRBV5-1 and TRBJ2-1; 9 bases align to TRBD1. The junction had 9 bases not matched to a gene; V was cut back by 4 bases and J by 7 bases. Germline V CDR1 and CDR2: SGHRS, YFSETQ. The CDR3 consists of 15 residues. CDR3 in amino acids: CASSIRTGVVNEQFF. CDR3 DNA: TGCGCCAGCAGCATCCGGACAGGGGTTGTGAATGAGCAGTTCTTC.

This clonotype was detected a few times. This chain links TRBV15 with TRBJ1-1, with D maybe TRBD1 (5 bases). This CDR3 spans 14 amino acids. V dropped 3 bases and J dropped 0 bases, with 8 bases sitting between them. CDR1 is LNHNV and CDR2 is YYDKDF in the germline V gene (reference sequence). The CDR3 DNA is TGTGCCACCAGCAGGGGACTAATGAACACTGAAGCTTTCTTT. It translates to CATSRGLMNTEAFF.